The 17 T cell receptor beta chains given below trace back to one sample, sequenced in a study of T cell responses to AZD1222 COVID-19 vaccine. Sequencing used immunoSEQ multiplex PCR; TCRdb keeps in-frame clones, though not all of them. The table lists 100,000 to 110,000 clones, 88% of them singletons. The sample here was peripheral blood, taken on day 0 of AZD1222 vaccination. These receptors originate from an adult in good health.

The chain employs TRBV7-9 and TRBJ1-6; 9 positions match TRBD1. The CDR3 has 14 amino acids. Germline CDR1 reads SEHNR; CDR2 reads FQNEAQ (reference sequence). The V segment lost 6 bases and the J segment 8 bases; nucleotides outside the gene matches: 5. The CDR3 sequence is CASRVTGGYSPLHF. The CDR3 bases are TGTGCCAGCAGGGTGACAGGGGGATATTCACCCCTCCACTTT.

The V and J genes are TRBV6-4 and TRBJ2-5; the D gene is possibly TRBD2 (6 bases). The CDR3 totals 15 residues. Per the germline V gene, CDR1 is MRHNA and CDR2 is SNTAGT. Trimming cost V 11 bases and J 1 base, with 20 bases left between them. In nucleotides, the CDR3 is TGTGCCTCTAAACGGCGGGACGACTTCCAAGAGACCCAGTACTTC. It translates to CASKRRDDFQETQYF.

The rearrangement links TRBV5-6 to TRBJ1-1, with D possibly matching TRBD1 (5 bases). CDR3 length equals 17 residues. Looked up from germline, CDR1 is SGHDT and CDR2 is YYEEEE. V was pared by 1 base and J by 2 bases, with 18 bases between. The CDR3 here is CASSLYGAVAKNTEAFF. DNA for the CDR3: TGTGCCAGCAGCTTGTATGGGGCGGTAGCGAAAAACACTGAAGCTTTCTTT.

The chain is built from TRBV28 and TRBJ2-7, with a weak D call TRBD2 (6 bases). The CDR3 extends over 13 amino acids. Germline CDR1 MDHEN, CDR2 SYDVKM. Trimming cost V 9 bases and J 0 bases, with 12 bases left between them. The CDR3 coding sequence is TGTGCCAGTCGGGGGTCCAGCTCCTACGAGCAGTACTTC. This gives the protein CASRGSSSYEQYF. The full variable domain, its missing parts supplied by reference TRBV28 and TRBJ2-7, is DVKVTQSSRYLVKRTGEKVFLECVQDMDHENMFWYRQDPGLGLRLIYFSYDVKMKEKGDIPEGYSVSREKKERFSLILESASTNQTSMYLCASRGSSSYEQYFGPGTRLTVT.

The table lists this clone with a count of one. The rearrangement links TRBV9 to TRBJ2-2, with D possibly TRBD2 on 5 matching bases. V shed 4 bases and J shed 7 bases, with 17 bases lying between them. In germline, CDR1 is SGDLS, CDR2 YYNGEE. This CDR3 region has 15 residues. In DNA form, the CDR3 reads TGTGCCAGCAGCCCCTTCCTACTTGAGGGCGGGGAGCTGTTTTTT. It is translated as CASSPFLLEGGELFF.

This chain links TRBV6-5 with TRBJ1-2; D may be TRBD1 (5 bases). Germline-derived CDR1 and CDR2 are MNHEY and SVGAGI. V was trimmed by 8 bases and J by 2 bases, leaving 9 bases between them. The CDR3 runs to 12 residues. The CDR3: CASQGVNYGYTF. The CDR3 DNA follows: TGTGCCAGCCAGGGAGTGAACTATGGCTACACCTTC.

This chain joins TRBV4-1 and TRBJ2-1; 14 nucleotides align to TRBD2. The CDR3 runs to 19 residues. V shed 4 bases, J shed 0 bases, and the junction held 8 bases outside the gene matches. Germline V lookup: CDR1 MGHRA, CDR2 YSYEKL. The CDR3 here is CASSPRGLAGVSSYNEQFF. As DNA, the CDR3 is TGCGCCAGCAGCCCCCGGGGACTAGCGGGAGTGAGCTCCTACAATGAGCAGTTCTTC.

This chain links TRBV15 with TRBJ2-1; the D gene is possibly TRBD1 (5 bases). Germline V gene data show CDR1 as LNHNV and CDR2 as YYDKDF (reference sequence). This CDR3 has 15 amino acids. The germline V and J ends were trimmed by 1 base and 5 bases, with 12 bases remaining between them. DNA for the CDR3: TGTGCCACCAGCAGAGGGGGCGGCCCGAACAATGAGCAGTTCTTC. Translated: CATSRGGGPNNEQFF.

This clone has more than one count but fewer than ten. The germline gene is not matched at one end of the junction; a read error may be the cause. CDR3: CASSPSYRVPDEQFF. In DNA form, the CDR3 reads TGTGCTAGCAGCCCTTCATATAGAGTTCCGGATGAGCAGTTCTTC. The J gene is TRBJ2-1, the V gene TRBV7-7; no clear D. Germline-derived CDR1 and CDR2 are SSHAT and FNYEAQ (reference sequence). The CDR3 consists of 15 residues.

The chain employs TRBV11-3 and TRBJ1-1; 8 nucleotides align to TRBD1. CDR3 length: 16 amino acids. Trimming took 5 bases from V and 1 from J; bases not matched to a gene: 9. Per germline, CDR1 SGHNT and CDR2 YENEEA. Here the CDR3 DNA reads TGTGCCAGCAGCGGCCGGAGGACAGGGCCGAACACTGAAGCTTTCTTT. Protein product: CASSGRRTGPNTEAFF.

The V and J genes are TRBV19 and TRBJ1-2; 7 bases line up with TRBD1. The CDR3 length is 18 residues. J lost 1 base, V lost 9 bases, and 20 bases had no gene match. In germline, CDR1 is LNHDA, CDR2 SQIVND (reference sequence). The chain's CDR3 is CARNKNPKVGQFNYGYTF. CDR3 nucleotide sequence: TGTGCCAGAAACAAAAACCCAAAAGTGGGACAGTTTAACTATGGCTACACCTTC. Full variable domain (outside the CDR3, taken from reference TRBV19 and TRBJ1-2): DGGITQSPKYLFRKEGQNVTLSCEQNLNHDAMYWYRQDPGQGLRLIYYSQIVNDFQKGDIAEGYSVSREKKESFPLTVTSAQKNPTAFYLCARNKNPKVGQFNYGYTFGSGTRLTVV.

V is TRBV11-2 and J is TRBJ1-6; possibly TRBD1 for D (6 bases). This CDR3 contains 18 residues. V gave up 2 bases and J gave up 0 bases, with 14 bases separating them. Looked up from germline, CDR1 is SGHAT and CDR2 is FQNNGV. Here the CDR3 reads CASSLRSGQSSYNSPLHF. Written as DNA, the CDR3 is TGTGCCAGCAGCTTAAGGAGCGGACAGAGCTCCTATAATTCACCCCTCCACTTT.

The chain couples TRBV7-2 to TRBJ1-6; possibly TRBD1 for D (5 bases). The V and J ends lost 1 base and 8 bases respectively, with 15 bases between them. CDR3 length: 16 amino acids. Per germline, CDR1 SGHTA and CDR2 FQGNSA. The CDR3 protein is CASSLGWEGWHSPLHF. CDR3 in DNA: TGTGCCAGCAGCTTAGGGTGGGAGGGGTGGCATTCACCCCTCCACTTT.

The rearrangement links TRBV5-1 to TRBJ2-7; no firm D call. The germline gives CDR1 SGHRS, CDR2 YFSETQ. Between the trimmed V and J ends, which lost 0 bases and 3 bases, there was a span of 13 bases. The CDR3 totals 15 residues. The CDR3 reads CASSLGLGIDYEQYF. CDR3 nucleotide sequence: TGCGCCAGCAGCTTGGGGTTGGGGATTGACTACGAGCAGTACTTC.

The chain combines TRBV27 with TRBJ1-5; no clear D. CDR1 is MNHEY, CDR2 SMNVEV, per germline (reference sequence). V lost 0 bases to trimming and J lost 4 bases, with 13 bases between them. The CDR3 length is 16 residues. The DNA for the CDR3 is TGTGCCAGCAGTTTATCGATGGCAGGAGGGAATCAGCCCCAGCATTTT. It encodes CASSLSMAGGNQPQHF.

CDR3 in amino acids: CASSNEGPISGNTIYF. The CDR3 nucleotides are TGTGCCAGCAGCAACGAGGGACCGATCTCTGGAAACACCATATATTTT. The chain links TRBV6-2 or TRBV6-3 to TRBJ1-3; perhaps TRBD1 as D (5 bases). The CDR3 has 16 residues. V lost 6 bases and J 0 bases, leaving 15 bases between the germline ends. Looked up from germline, CDR1 is MNHEY and CDR2 is SVGEGT.

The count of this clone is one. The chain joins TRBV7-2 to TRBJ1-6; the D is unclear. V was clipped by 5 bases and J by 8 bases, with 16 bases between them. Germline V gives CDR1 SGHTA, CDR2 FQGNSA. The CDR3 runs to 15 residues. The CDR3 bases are TGTGCCAGCAGCCACCGGCGGGATCGATATTCACCCCTCCACTTT. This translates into CASSHRRDRYSPLHF.